This T cell receptor (beta chain) was observed in a study of early T cells in non-severe SARS-CoV-2 infection. Findings and caveats of the study: Matching with VDJdb favored anti-spike CD8 responses (missing private and CD4 specificities).

Trimming left V 2 bases short and J 0 bases short, with 4 bases between. Germline assignment: CDR1 KGHSH and CDR2 LQKENI. The CDR3 consists of 13 residues. To note about this clonotype: Its antigen is not known.

Unique molecular identifiers were added to individual cDNA molecules. MiXCR, run by TCRdb on the 5' RACE reads, gives a single entry per CDR3 protein. The repertoire consists of tens of thousands of distinct CDR3 sequences, with approximately 13% occurring once and the leading ten covering about 8.3%. The rearrangement uses TRBV18 and TRBJ1-1; D is ambiguous. The sample was whole blood. The receptor was derived from an adult who was a healthcare worker with PCR-confirmed SARS-CoV-2 infection or an uninfected control (not recorded which). The chain's CDR3 is CASSPGMNTEAFF. The CDR3 bases are TGTGCCAGCTCACCAGGGATGAACACTGAAGCTTTCTTT.